These 15 T cell receptor beta chains originate from one sample sequenced in a study of glioma-infiltrating T cells after dendritic cell vaccination listed by TCRdb under 2016. The intended sense of this specimen's time point label: after dendritic cell vaccination, including at tumor progression/relapse. Library prep was done by the immunoSEQ multiplex PCR assay. TCRdb limited this immuneACCESS table to in-frame rearrangements with V and J called. A share of clones is missing; checked studies link under half to unresolved V genes, and the rest is unexplained. This sample holds roughly 60,000 clones; 85% were observed only once. About 9% of the sample is held by the ten biggest clonotypes. The material sequenced was blood, taken after dendritic cell vaccination. The receptors were sampled from a human donor with glioblastoma.

The chain uses TRBV9 and TRBJ2-5; no clear D gene. Trimming stripped 3 bases from V and 5 bases from J, with 17 bases between. This CDR3 is 15 amino acids long. Germline CDR1 SGDLS, CDR2 YYNGEE. The CDR3 reads CASSADGRRDETQYF. Written as DNA, the CDR3 is TGTGCCAGCAGCGCTGATGGCAGGCGAGACGAGACCCAGTACTTC.

The V gene is TRBV6-1, the J gene TRBJ2-5, with 7 nucleotides matching TRBD2. The CDR3 covers 13 residues. V trimming: 1 base; J trimming: 12 bases; junction bases outside the gene matches: 8. CDR1 is MNHNS and CDR2 is SASEGT in the germline V gene. CDR3 in DNA: TGTGCCAGCAGTGAAGAGCGGGACTCGCAAAAGTACTTC. This codes for CASSEERDSQKYF.

The chain recombines TRBV9 with TRBJ2-3, with TRBD2 matching over 7 bases. Per germline, CDR1 SGDLS and CDR2 YYNGEE. This CDR3 has 16 residues. The ends lost 4 bases at V and 0 bases at J; junction bases unmatched: 8. Written as DNA, the CDR3 is TGTGCCAGCAGCCCCCCTCTTAGCGGGAGCACAGATACGCAGTATTTT. Its translation: CASSPPLSGSTDTQYF.

V and J are TRBV9 and TRBJ2-1; D is unclear. Trimming left V 0 bases short and J 1 base short, with 11 bases between. The CDR3 has 16 residues. From germline, CDR1 is SGDLS and CDR2 YYNGEE. The CDR3 sequence is CASSVDGHRSYNEQFF. For the CDR3, the DNA is TGTGCCAGCAGCGTAGATGGGCATCGTTCCTACAATGAGCAGTTCTTC.

The V call is TRBV4-2, the J call TRBJ1-1, with 7 bases that match TRBD1. Losses at the gene ends were 4 bases for V and 10 bases for J; bases not matched to a gene: 6. The CDR3 is made up of 12 amino acids. Germline CDR1 and CDR2: LGHNA and YNFKEQ. As DNA, the CDR3 is TGTGCCAGCAGCCGGACCTCAGGGGGAGCTTTCTTT. Its translation: CASSRTSGGAFF.

CDR3 DNA: TGTGCCAGCAGCTTGGCGGGGGGCTGGACTGGGGCCAACGTCCTGACTTTC. Protein product: CASSLAGGWTGANVLTF. J is TRBJ2-6 and V is TRBV5-8, with D possibly being TRBD2 (7 bases). Trimming removed 0 bases at V and 2 bases at J, with 12 bases between. Germline V gene sequence: CDR1 SGHTS, CDR2 YDEGEE. The CDR3 extends over 17 amino acids.

This clone was counted only a few times. This sequence joins TRBV6-6 and TRBJ2-6, with D tentatively TRBD1 (6 bases). The V gene's germline CDR1 is MNHNY and CDR2 SVGAGI (reference sequence). With 6 bases removed from V and 4 bases from J, the gap between germline ends came to 13 bases. The CDR3 extends over 15 amino acids. The CDR3: CASSLEGDGANVLTF. In nucleotides, the CDR3 is TGTGCCAGCAGCCTTGAGGGGGACGGGGCCAACGTCCTGACTTTC.

This CDR3 is CASSQVRTGTAEAFF. The DNA of the CDR3 is TGTGCCAGCAGCCAGGTTAGGACAGGTACCGCTGAAGCTTTCTTT. The chain carries TRBV14 and TRBJ1-1; 7 bases agree with TRBD1. With 3 bases clipped from V and 6 bases from J, the junction kept 10 bases outside the gene matches. The CDR3 consists of 15 residues. Germline V gene sequence: CDR1 SGHDN, CDR2 FVKESK.

The gene calls are TRBV5-1 and TRBJ2-7; possible D gene TRBD2, 5 bases. Trimming stripped 0 bases from V and 0 bases from J, with 10 bases between. Per the germline V gene, CDR1 is SGHRS and CDR2 is YFSETQ. This CDR3 region has 15 residues. Written as DNA, the CDR3 is TGCGCCAGCAGCTTGGGAAGGGAGATCTCCTACGAGCAGTACTTC. It translates to CASSLGREISYEQYF.

The J gene is TRBJ2-3, the V gene TRBV11-2; a weak D match, TRBD2 (5 bases). CDR1 and CDR2 from the germline V gene are SGHAT and FQNNGV. Trimming shortened V by 4 bases and J by 4 bases, and 12 bases separated the two germline ends. This CDR3 is built from 14 residues. In DNA form, the CDR3 reads TGTGCCAGCAGCTATCCGGAGGTCCCAGATACGCAGTATTTT. It codes for CASSYPEVPDTQYF.

The CDR3 DNA reads as TGTGCCAGCAGCTTAGGAGTGTACGAGCAGTACTTC. This codes for CASSLGVYEQYF. The rearrangement links TRBV7-9 to TRBJ2-7; D remains unclear. Trimming took off 1 base at V and 4 bases at J, with 5 bases between the two ends. Germline CDR1 is SEHNR and CDR2 is FQNEAQ (reference sequence). CDR3 length: 12 residues.

The rearrangement joins TRBV29-1 to TRBJ2-2; perhaps TRBD2 as D (7 bases). Trimming shortened V by 6 bases and J by 6 bases, and 20 bases separated the two germline ends. Germline V gene data show CDR1 as SQVTM and CDR2 as ANQGSEA. This CDR3 has 15 amino acids. CDR3: CSVGGGGVFSGELFF. In DNA, the CDR3 is TGCAGCGTGGGCGGAGGGGGGGTGTTTTCCGGGGAGCTGTTTTTT.

The rearrangement links TRBV5-4 to TRBJ2-1; the D gene is possibly TRBD2 (6 bases). V lost 0 bases and J lost 7, with 8 bases in between. The germline gives CDR1 SGHNT, CDR2 YYREEE (reference sequence). CDR3 length: 13 amino acids. CDR3 in DNA: TGTGCCAGCAGCTTGGGGGCGGGAAATGAGCAGTTCTTC. Protein sequence: CASSLGAGNEQFF.

V and J are TRBV7-3 and TRBJ2-3; D uncertain. The germline V gene has CDR1 SGHTA and CDR2 FQGTGA. Deletions cut 2 bases from V and 2 bases from J, with 11 bases between. This CDR3 spans 15 amino acids. The DNA of the CDR3 is TGTGCCAGCAGCTTAGTGGGCTCCCTCACAGATACGCAGTATTTT. Its translation is CASSLVGSLTDTQYF.

This rearrangement joins TRBV4-2 to TRBJ2-1; TRBD1 might be the D (6 bases). Per the germline V gene, CDR1 is LGHNA and CDR2 is YNFKEQ. V lost 1 base and J 7 bases, leaving 17 bases between the germline ends. The CDR3 runs to 16 residues. In DNA form, the CDR3 reads TGTGCCAGCAGCCAAGCTGTCACAGGGTTCATTAATGAGCAGTTCTTC. Its protein is CASSQAVTGFINEQFF.